The rows below give T cell receptor beta chains drawn from one sample of a study of OX40 agonist ivuxolimab in advanced cancers. Libraries were prepared by immunoSEQ multiplex PCR; TCRdb keeps only in-frame clonotypes and omits some of them. The sample shows more than 45,000 clones, about 87% of them seen only once. Sequenced material: CD4+ or CD8+ T cells sorted from blood, taken in a trial of the OX40 agonist ivuxolimab. The receptors shown here come from an adult with an advanced solid tumor such as melanoma, head and neck, liver or kidney cancer. CDR3s include the opening cysteine and the closing phenylalanine or tryptophan. A D gene is named only where the DNA matches it firmly. Clone sizes are given selectively: once, few, many, or a class where the clone is expanded.

v_call	d_call	j_call	clone_size	cdr3_nt	cdr3_aa
TRBV5-1	.	TRBJ2-2	.	TGCGCCAGCAGCTTTACTAACCAGGGCGGCGGGGAGCTGTTTTTT	CASSFTNQGGGELFF
TRBV7-9	TRBD1	TRBJ1-2	.	TGTGCCAGCAGCTCCCCTGCGCCCGGGACAGATTATGGCTACACCTTC	CASSSPAPGTDYGYTF
TRBV15	.	TRBJ2-3	.	TGTGCCACCAGCAACGAGGGAGTAGATACGCAGTATTTT	CATSNEGVDTQYF
TRBV28	.	TRBJ2-7	once	TGTGCCAGCAGCCCCCTATTTTCGTGGCAGTACTTC	CASSPLFSWQYF
TRBV21-1	.	TRBJ2-7	once	TGTGCCAGCAGCAATCCCTCGGAAAATCTTTGCCCCACCCCTTACGAGCAGTACTTC	CASSNPSENLCPTPYEQYF
TRBV7-8	TRBD1	TRBJ1-5	.	TGTGCCAGCAGCTTAGGCAGGGGGTGGCCCCAGCATTTT	CASSLGRGWPQHF
TRBV28	TRBD2	TRBJ2-1	.	TGTGCCAGCAGTTCGCGGACTAGCGGGAGGTACAATGAGCAGTTCTTC	CASSSRTSGRYNEQFF
TRBV9	.	TRBJ2-1	few	TGTGCCAGCAGCGTAGGGGTTCCCCTCAATGAGCAGTTCTTC	CASSVGVPLNEQFF
TRBV6-6	.	TRBJ2-5	.	TGTGCCAGCAGTTTGCAGGGGAGGACCCAGTACTTC	CASSLQGRTQYF
TRBV9	.	TRBJ2-1	.	TGTGCCAGCAGCGTTGAACAGAATTCCTACAATGAGCAGTTCTTC	CASSVEQNSYNEQFF
TRBV2	.	TRBJ1-1	.	TGTGCCAGCAGTGATGCCGGACTTGGGAACACTGAAGCTTTCTTT	CASSDAGLGNTEAFF
TRBV11-2	TRBD1	TRBJ2-4	few	TGTGCCAGCGAGGGGGCACAAAACATTCAGTACTTC	CASEGAQNIQYF
TRBV5-6	.	TRBJ1-2	.	TGTGCCAGCAGTCATGGACGGCCGCCGAGTGGCTACACCTTC	CASSHGRPPSGYTF
TRBV7-9	TRBD1	TRBJ2-7	once	TGTGCCAGCAGCGCGGGACAGGGGGATATCATTTACGAGCAGTACTTC	CASSAGQGDIIYEQYF
TRBV4-1	.	TRBJ1-5	few	TGCGCCAGCAGCCAAGATCGGGTCGGAGAAACGCCCCAGCATTTT	CASSQDRVGETPQHF
TRBV5-4	TRBD2	TRBJ2-2	few	TGTGCCAGCAGCTGGGAAGTTGGACTAGCCGGTACCGGGGAGCTGTTTTTT	CASSWEVGLAGTGELFF
TRBV4-1	.	TRBJ1-6	.	TGCGCCAGCAGCTCAGGGGCGATCTATAATTCACCCCTCCACTTT	CASSSGAIYNSPLHF
TRBV10-3	TRBD1	TRBJ2-7	.	TGTGCCATCAGGGAGGGGACAGGATCCTCCTACGAGCAGTACTTC	CAIREGTGSSYEQYF
TRBV19	.	TRBJ1-1	.	TGTGCCAGTGGCCAGGGAGGGCACACTGAAGCTTTCTTT	CASGQGGHTEAFF
TRBV4-1	TRBD1	TRBJ1-2	.	TGCGCCAGCAGCCAAGCGGGACAGGGTAGCGGCTATGGCTACACCTTC	CASSQAGQGSGYGYTF
TRBV29-1	.	TRBJ2-3	once	TGCAGCTTGTCCCCAGACCCTAGCACAGATACGCAGTATTTT	CSLSPDPSTDTQYF
TRBV9	TRBD2	TRBJ2-3	.	TGTGCCAGCAGCGTAGGGCCTAGCGGGAGTGATACGCAGTATTTT	CASSVGPSGSDTQYF
TRBV4-1	TRBD1	TRBJ2-1	.	TGCGCCAGCAGCCCACCGGGACAGGGAAGTGAGCAGTTCTTC	CASSPPGQGSEQFF
TRBV6-1	TRBD2	TRBJ2-1	.	TGTGCCAGCAGTGACAAGGTGGCGGGGGGGCCTATGGATGAGCAGTTCTTC	CASSDKVAGGPMDEQFF
TRBV19	.	TRBJ1-5	.	TGTGCCACCTCGGGCGGCGTCGATCAGCCCCAGCATTTT	CATSGGVDQPQHF
TRBV5-3	TRBD2	TRBJ2-5	.	TGTGCCAGAAGCTTAGAACTAGCGGGAGTACAGACCCAGTACTTC	CARSLELAGVQTQYF
TRBV7-8	.	TRBJ1-5	.	TGTGCCAGCAGCTTAGTGGGTCAGCCCCAGCATTTT	CASSLVGQPQHF
TRBV15	.	TRBJ1-1	.	TGTGCCACCAGCAGAGACAGCGCGCAAGCTTTCTTT	CATSRDSAQAFF
TRBV7-2	TRBD2	TRBJ2-3	.	TGTGCCAGCAGCTTAGAGAGTAGCGGGACGATCACAGATACGCAGTATTTT	CASSLESSGTITDTQYF
TRBV29-1	.	TRBJ2-7	.	TGCAGCGTACTAGGACACAGTTCCTCCTACGAGCAGTACTTC	CSVLGHSSSYEQYF
TRBV6-5	.	TRBJ1-1	.	TGTGCCAGCAGTTACGGGGAGAGCGCTGAAGCTTTCTTT	CASSYGESAEAFF
TRBV13	.	TRBJ2-7	.	TGTGCCAGCAGCTTAGGTCGGGCCGGGACCTACGAGCAGTACTTC	CASSLGRAGTYEQYF
TRBV9	.	TRBJ2-3	.	TGTGCCAGCAGCGTAGAGGGGCCAGATACGCAGTATTTT	CASSVEGPDTQYF
TRBV28	.	TRBJ2-2	.	TGTGCCAGCAGTCCCCCAGGGAGGACCGGGGAGCTGTTTTTT	CASSPPGRTGELFF
TRBV9	TRBD2	TRBJ2-5	.	TGTGCCAGCAGCGCCCTATCGAGCGGGGGGGCCCATGAGACCCAGTACTTC	CASSALSSGGAHETQYF
TRBV6-6	TRBD1	TRBJ2-7	.	TGTGCCAGCAGTCCCACGGTTAGGGGGCTGGTCGAGCAGTACTTC	CASSPTVRGLVEQYF
TRBV7-3	.	TRBJ1-6	.	TGTGCCAGCAGCTTAAGTGGAGGGACCTCACCCCTCCACTTT	CASSLSGGTSPLHF
TRBV7-6	TRBD1	TRBJ1-1	once	TGTGCCAGCAGCTCAAGGTCCCGACAGGGGACTGAAGCTTTCTTT	CASSSRSRQGTEAFF
TRBV5-5	.	TRBJ2-7	.	TGTGCCAGCAGCTGGGGGGACTGGGCCTACGAGCAGTACTTC	CASSWGDWAYEQYF
TRBV2	.	TRBJ2-7	.	TGTGCCAGCAGTGACGAAGGGAGAGCCTACGAGCAGTACTTC	CASSDEGRAYEQYF
TRBV7-8	.	TRBJ2-5	.	TGTGCCAGCAGCGCCCAGCAAGAGACCCAGTACTTC	CASSAQQETQYF
TRBV27	.	TRBJ1-5	.	TGTGCCAGCAGTTTATCGAGTAGGACTCAGCCCCAGCATTTT	CASSLSSRTQPQHF
TRBV4-2	.	TRBJ2-7	once	TGTGCCAGCAGCCAACCCTCGACTAGTATGTACGAGCAGTACTTC	CASSQPSTSMYEQYF
TRBV7-8	.	TRBJ1-2	.	TGTGCCAGCAGCTTGGCAGTGAAACTTAACTATGGCTACACCTTC	CASSLAVKLNYGYTF
TRBV19	TRBD2	TRBJ2-1	few	TGTGCCAGTACCACGGGACTAGCGGCCTACAATGAGCAGTTCTTC	CASTTGLAAYNEQFF
TRBV7-8	.	TRBJ1-2	.	TGTGCCAGCAGCTTCAATCTTAGAGGCTACACCTTC	CASSFNLRGYTF
TRBV10-3	.	TRBJ2-5	.	TGTGCCATCAGTGAGATCGGACTACGTTGGGAGACCCAGTACTTC	CAISEIGLRWETQYF
TRBV7-9	.	TRBJ2-7	.	TGTGCCAGCAGCTTAGGAGGGGTAGTAAGCTCCTACGAGCAGTACTTC	CASSLGGVVSSYEQYF
TRBV11-2	TRBD1	TRBJ1-1	.	TGTGCCAGCAGCTCTGACAGGGAGGTGACTGAAGCTTTCTTT	CASSSDREVTEAFF
TRBV30	.	TRBJ2-7	.	TGTGCCTGGAGTGTGGGAGCTCGCTACGAGCAGTACTTC	CAWSVGARYEQYF
TRBV7-9	.	TRBJ1-6	few	TGTGCCAGCAGACTCGGGACCTCGGTGAATTCACCCCTCCACTTT	CASRLGTSVNSPLHF
TRBV4-1	TRBD2	TRBJ2-7	.	TGCGCCAGCAGCCAGACCTCAGCGGGGGGGTATTACGAGCAGTACTTC	CASSQTSAGGYYEQYF
TRBV7-7	.	TRBJ1-2	.	TGTGCTAGCAGCCTGGACCCTGGGTATGGCTACACCTTC	CASSLDPGYGYTF
TRBV28	.	TRBJ2-7	.	TGTGCCAGCAGTTGGGGACGGTCCTACGAGCAGTACTTC	CASSWGRSYEQYF
TRBV19	TRBD1	TRBJ1-1	.	TGTGCCAGTATCCTTGGACAGGGGAACAGTGGTGAAGCTTTCTTT	CASILGQGNSGEAFF
TRBV27	TRBD2	TRBJ2-1	.	TGTGCCAGCAGTTCACCGGAGAGGATAGCGGGGGGATACAATGAGCAGTTCTTC	CASSSPERIAGGYNEQFF
TRBV28	.	TRBJ2-5	.	TGTGCCAGCAGTTTCGAGGAGGCCCCAAGAGAGACCCAGTACTTC	CASSFEEAPRETQYF
TRBV2	.	TRBJ2-1	.	TGTGCCAGCAGTGATTTTTGGGGGCCCCAGGACAATGAGCAGTTCTTC	CASSDFWGPQDNEQFF
TRBV4-1	TRBD2	TRBJ2-1	.	TGCGCCAGCAGCCAAGAAGGGGCTAGCGGGGGGAGAGAGCAGTTCTTC	CASSQEGASGGREQFF
TRBV5-4	.	TRBJ1-1	.	TGTGCCAGCAAAAGGTCGAACACTGAAGCTTTCTTT	CASKRSNTEAFF